Reported below is one TCR beta chain. What it recognizes is unknown. The data were taken from a study of T cell responses to AZD1222 COVID-19 vaccine. Study-wide points: Sampling captured repertoires only after the peak T cell response. The study found Spike-specific TCR breadth and depth rose after two AZD1222 doses.

Trimming cost V 3 bases and J 6 bases; bases outside gene matches: 5. The CDR3 covers 15 residues. The germline CDR1 and CDR2 sequences are KGHSH and LQKENI. Repertoires were generated with immunoSEQ multiplex PCR, while TCRdb's copy carries only in-frame clones and drops some. This table has around 150,000 clones, roughly nine tenths appearing once. The origin of this receptor is an adult who received the AZD1222 COVID-19 vaccine. This specimen consisted of peripheral blood, obtained 28 days after the second AZD1222 dose. The chain carries TRBV18 and TRBJ2-3, with 11 bases aligning to TRBD1. The CDR3 here is CASSPWTGGADTQYF. CDR3 coding DNA: TGTGCCAGCTCACCGTGGACAGGGGGCGCTGATACGCAGTATTTT. The whole variable domain, remainder taken from reference TRBV18 and TRBJ2-3, is NAGVMQNPRHLVRRRGQEARLRCSPMKGHSHVYWYRQLPEEGLKFMVYLQKENIIDESGMPKERFSAEFPKEGPSILRIQQVVRGDSAAYFCASSPWTGGADTQYFGPGTRLTVL.